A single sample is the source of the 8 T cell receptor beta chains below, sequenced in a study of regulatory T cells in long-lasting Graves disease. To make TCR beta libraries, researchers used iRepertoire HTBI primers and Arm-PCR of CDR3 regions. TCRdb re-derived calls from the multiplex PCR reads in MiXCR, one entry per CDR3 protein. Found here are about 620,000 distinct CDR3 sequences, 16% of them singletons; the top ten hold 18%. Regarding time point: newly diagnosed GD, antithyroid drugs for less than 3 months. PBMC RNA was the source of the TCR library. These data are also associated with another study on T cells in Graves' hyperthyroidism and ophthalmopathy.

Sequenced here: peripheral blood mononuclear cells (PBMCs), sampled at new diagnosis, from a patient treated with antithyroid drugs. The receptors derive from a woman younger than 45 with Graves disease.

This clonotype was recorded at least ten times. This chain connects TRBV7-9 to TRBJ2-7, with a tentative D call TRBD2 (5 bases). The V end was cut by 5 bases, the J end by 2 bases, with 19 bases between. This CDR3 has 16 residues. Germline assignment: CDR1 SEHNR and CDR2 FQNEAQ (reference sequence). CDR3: CASSGSMSGLTYEQYF. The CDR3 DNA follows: TGTGCCAGCAGCGGGTCTATGAGCGGATTAACCTACGAGCAGTACTTC.

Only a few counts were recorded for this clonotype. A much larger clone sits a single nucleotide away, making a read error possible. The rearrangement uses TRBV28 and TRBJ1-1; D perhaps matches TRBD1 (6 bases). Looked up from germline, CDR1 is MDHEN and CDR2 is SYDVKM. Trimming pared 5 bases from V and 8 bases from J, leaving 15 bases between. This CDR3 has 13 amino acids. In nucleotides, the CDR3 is TGTGCCAGCAGTCTCCTTAGTGGGGGCGAAGCTTTCTTT. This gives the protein CASSLLSGGEAFF.

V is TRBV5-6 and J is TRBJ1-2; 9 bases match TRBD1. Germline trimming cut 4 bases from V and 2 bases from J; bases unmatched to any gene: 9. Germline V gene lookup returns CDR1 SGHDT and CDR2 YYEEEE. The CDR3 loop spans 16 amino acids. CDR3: CASSPLPGQGNYGYTF. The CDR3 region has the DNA TGTGCCAGCAGCCCCTTACCGGGACAGGGAAACTATGGCTACACCTTC.

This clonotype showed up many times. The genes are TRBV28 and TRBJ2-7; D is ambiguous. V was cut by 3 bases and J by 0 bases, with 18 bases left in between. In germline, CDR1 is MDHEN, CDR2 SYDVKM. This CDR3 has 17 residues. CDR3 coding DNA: TGTGCCAGCAGTTTCCCGACTCAGACACGGTTCTCCTACGAGCAGTACTTC. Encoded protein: CASSFPTQTRFSYEQYF.

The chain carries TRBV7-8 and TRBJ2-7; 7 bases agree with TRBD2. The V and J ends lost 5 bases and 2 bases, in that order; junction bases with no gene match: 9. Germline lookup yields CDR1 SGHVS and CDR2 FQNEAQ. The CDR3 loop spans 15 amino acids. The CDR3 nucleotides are TGTGCCAGCAGCACCTACGGGACTACAACCTACGAGCAGTACTTC. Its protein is CASSTYGTTTYEQYF.

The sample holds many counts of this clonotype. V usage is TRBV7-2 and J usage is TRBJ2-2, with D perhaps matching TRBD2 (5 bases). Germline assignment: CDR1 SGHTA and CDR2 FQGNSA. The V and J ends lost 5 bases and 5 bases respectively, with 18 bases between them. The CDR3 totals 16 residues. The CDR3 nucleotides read TGTGCCAGCAGCATTAGCTTGGGCAGACTAACCGGGGAGCTGTTTTTT. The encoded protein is CASSISLGRLTGELFF. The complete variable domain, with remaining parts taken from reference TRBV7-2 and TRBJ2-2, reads GAGVSQSPSNKVTEKGKDVELRCDPISGHTALYWYRQSLGQGLEFLIYFQGNSAPDKSGLPSDRFSAERTGGSVSTLTIQRTQQEDSAVYLCASSISLGRLTGELFFGEGSRLTVL.

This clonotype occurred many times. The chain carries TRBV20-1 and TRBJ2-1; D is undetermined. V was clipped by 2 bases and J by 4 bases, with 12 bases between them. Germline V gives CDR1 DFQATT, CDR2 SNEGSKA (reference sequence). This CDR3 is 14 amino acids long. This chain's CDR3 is CSARFEIGYNEQFF. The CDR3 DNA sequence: TGCAGTGCTAGATTTGAGATCGGGTACAATGAGCAGTTCTTC.

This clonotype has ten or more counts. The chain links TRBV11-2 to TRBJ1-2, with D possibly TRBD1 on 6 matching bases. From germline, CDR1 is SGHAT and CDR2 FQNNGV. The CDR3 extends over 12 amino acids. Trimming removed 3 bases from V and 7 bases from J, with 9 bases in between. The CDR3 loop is CASSLVQGGYTF. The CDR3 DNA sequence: TGTGCCAGCAGCTTGGTACAGGGTGGCTACACCTTC.